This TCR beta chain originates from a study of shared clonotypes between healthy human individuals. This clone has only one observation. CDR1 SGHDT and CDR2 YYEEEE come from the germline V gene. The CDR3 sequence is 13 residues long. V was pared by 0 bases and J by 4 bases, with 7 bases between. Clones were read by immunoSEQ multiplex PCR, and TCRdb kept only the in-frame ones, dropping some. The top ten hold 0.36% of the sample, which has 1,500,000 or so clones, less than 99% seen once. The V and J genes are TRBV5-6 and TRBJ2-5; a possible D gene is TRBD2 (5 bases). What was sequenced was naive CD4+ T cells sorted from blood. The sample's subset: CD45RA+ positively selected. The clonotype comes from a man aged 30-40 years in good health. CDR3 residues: CASSLGGSETQYF. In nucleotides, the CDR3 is TGTGCCAGCAGCTTGGGAGGGTCAGAGACCCAGTACTTC.